This note documents a single T cell receptor (beta chain) sequence. This entry is derived from a study of control samples from healthy donors and cancer patients. The CDR3 runs 15 residues. V was pared by 2 bases and J by 2 bases, with 10 bases between. CDR1 and CDR2 (germline): SNHLY, FYNNEI. Libraries were prepared by immunoSEQ multiplex PCR; TCRdb keeps only in-frame clonotypes and omits some of them. This table holds some 94,000 clones, roughly nine tenths found once. This TCR was sampled from a woman in her fifties or sixties in good health. The sequencing sample was made of blood. The V and J genes are TRBV2 and TRBJ2-1, with a weak D call TRBD1 (6 bases). The CDR3 protein is CASSEQGPAYNEQFF. The CDR3, as DNA: TGTGCCAGCAGTGAACAGGGGCCAGCCTACAATGAGCAGTTCTTC.